This T cell receptor (beta chain) was recovered during a study of shared clonotypes between healthy human individuals. Overall study results and limits: Sequencing depth was expected to affect clonotype sharing among donors.

Germline V gene sequence: CDR1 SNHLY, CDR2 FYNNEI. There are 13 residues in the CDR3. V dropped 4 bases and J dropped 4 bases, with 10 bases sitting between them. Sorted subsets were amplified in replicate PCRs using approximately 0.2 ug DNA, approximately 30,000 T cell genomes. Libraries were prepared by immunoSEQ multiplex PCR; TCRdb keeps only in-frame clonotypes and omits some of them. This table holds 200,000 to 250,000 clones, under 80% found once. Turning to this clone: Its antigen is unknown.

The receptor's source is a man younger than 45 in good health. The rearrangement uses TRBV2 and TRBJ1-1; D is possibly TRBD1 (6 bases). The sequencing input was memory CD4+ T cells sorted from blood. Subset reported: CD45RA-negative fraction. CDR3 amino acids: CASSVRGGTEAFF. The CDR3 coding sequence is TGTGCCAGCAGTGTTAGGGGGGGCACTGAAGCTTTCTTT.